A single sample is the source of the 30 T cell receptor beta chains below, sequenced in a study of blood T cells in healthy people across ages. Combining a sample-barcoded 5' primer with a J-beta primer mix, a second PCR ran for roughly 6 to 12 cycles. TCRdb reanalysed the 5' RACE reads using MiXCR and keeps one entry per CDR3 protein. Found here are some 900,000 distinct CDR3 sequences, 29% of them singletons; the top ten hold roughly a sixth. Source material: blood. The receptors derive from a woman older than 75 in good health.

This clonotype was seen a handful of times. The J gene is TRBJ2-3, the V gene TRBV6-4; D unclear. Germline CDR1 reads MRHNA; CDR2 reads SNTAGT. Trimming took 1 base from V and 7 from J, leaving 6 bases between them. The CDR3 has 12 amino acids. The CDR3, as DNA: TGTGCCAGCAGTGACTACCGATATACGCAGTATTTT. Its protein product is CASSDYRYTQYF.

In this sample, this clonotype turned up many times. The chain employs TRBV27 and TRBJ1-5, with TRBD1 identical over 7 bases. Germline lookup yields CDR1 MNHEY and CDR2 SMNVEV (reference sequence). With V trimmed by 6 bases and J by 1 base, 9 bases remained unmatched. The CDR3 is 16 amino acids. CDR3 DNA: TGTGCCAGCAGGACCCTCACGGGACAGAGCAATCAGCCCCAGCATTTT. It yields the protein CASRTLTGQSNQPQHF.

This clonotype showed up just a few times. The chain carries TRBV10-3 and TRBJ1-1; 9 positions agree with TRBD1. Germline V lookup: CDR1 ENHRY, CDR2 SYGVKD. The ends lost 4 bases at V and 3 bases at J; junction bases unmatched: 3. This CDR3 contains 14 residues. The DNA of the CDR3 is TGTGCCATCAGTGCCCGACAGGGGGACACTGAAGCTTTCTTT. Its translation: CAISARQGDTEAFF.

This clonotype was recorded at least ten times. The chain recombines TRBV5-1 with TRBJ2-7; maybe TRBD1 (6 bases). Trimming took 4 bases from V and 4 from J, leaving 15 bases between them. The CDR3 spans 14 residues. Per the germline V gene, CDR1 is SGHRS and CDR2 is YFSETQ. The CDR3 loop is CASSKDRDTYEQYF. In DNA, the CDR3 is TGCGCCAGCAGCAAAGACCGGGACACATACGAGCAGTACTTC.

This clonotype has at least ten counts. The chain employs TRBV7-9 and TRBJ2-1; 9 nucleotides match TRBD2. Germline V gives CDR1 SEHNR, CDR2 FQNEAQ (reference sequence). Losses at the gene ends were 4 bases for V and 4 bases for J; bases not matched to a gene: 11. The CDR3 is 17 amino acids. CDR3 nucleotide sequence: TGTGCCAGCAGCTCTCAAAGAGCGGGGGGAATATACAATGAGCAGTTCTTC. Protein product: CASSSQRAGGIYNEQFF.

The chain carries TRBV12-3 or TRBV12-4 and TRBJ2-1; no definite D call. The V end was cut by 7 bases, the J end by 9 bases, with 22 bases between. CDR3 length equals 15 residues. CDR3 bases: TGTGCCAGCACCTTTGGGCCCGCCCCTCCTGGTGAGCAGTTCTTC. Residues: CASTFGPAPPGEQFF.

This clonotype was picked up many times. V gene TRBV5-6 combines with J gene TRBJ2-3; TRBD2 matches 13 bases. J lost 2 bases, V lost 1 base, and 4 bases had no gene match. The length of the CDR3 is 17 residues. CDR1 and CDR2 (germline): SGHDT, YYEEEE. The CDR3 sequence is CASSLRLAGGITDTQYF. As DNA, the CDR3 is TGTGCCAGCAGCTTGAGACTAGCGGGGGGAATCACAGATACGCAGTATTTT.

This clonotype was seen at least ten times. This chain uses TRBV12-3 or TRBV12-4 with TRBJ1-6; no clear D. The length of the CDR3 is 12 residues. V lost 6 bases and J lost 10, with 10 bases in between. The chain's CDR3 is CASRAPGSPLHF. The DNA of the CDR3 is TGTGCCAGCAGGGCTCCGGGGTCACCCCTCCACTTT.

This clonotype was picked up a small number of times. The chain links TRBV29-1 to TRBJ2-5; D tentatively reads TRBD1 or TRBD2 (6 bases each). The CDR3 covers 12 residues. Deletions cut 0 bases from V and 11 bases from J, with 13 bases between. Germline V gives CDR1 SQVTM, CDR2 ANQGSEA. The CDR3 is CSVEEGGGEQYF. The CDR3 nucleotides are TGCAGCGTTGAAGAGGGGGGCGGTGAGCAGTACTTC. Based on the CDR3 plus reference TRBV29-1 and TRBJ2-5, the full variable domain is SAVISQKPSRDICQRGTSLTIQCQVDSQVTMMFWYRQQPGQSLTLIATANQGSEATYESGFVIDKFPISRPNLTFSTLTVSNMSPEDSSIYLCSVEEGGGEQYFGPGTRLLVL.

This clonotype was seen repeatedly, ten times or more. The V and J genes are TRBV7-2 and TRBJ2-1, with a possible D match to TRBD1 (6 bases). This CDR3 comprises 16 residues. V lost 5 bases, J lost 7 bases, and 21 bases lay in between. In germline, CDR1 is SGHTA, CDR2 FQGNSA. CDR3 protein: CASSPTGYESSNEQFF. In nucleotides, the CDR3 is TGTGCCAGCAGCCCCACAGGGTATGAGAGTTCGAATGAGCAGTTCTTC.

On this clonotype: This may stem from a read error, because a much larger clone lies one nucleotide away. The chain joins TRBV6-2 or TRBV6-3 to TRBJ2-1; 10 positions match TRBD2. Germline lookup yields CDR1 MNHEY and CDR2 SVGEGT. J gave up 8 bases and V 8 bases, and 18 bases lay outside the gene matches. The CDR3 runs to 17 residues. The DNA of the CDR3 is TGTGCCAGCGGATTGAAGCGGGGGGGCGTATTGACGGATGAGCAGTTCTTC. This encodes CASGLKRGGVLTDEQFF.

The chain employs TRBV7-6 and TRBJ2-3, with unresolved D. This CDR3 is 13 amino acids long. The germline CDR1 and CDR2 sequences are SGHVS and FNYEAQ. V shed 5 bases and J shed 5 bases, with 11 bases lying between them. CDR3 protein: CASSPRPGDTQYF. CDR3 coding DNA: TGTGCCAGCAGCCCACGGCCGGGAGATACGCAGTATTTT.

As regards this clonotype: It may be a read error: a sequence one base away is much more abundant. This chain uses TRBV12-3 or TRBV12-4 with TRBJ2-5, with D uncertain. The CDR3 spans 12 residues. With 3 bases removed from V and 11 bases from J, the gap between germline ends came to 13 bases. The chain's CDR3 is CASSFLGDEQYF. The DNA for the CDR3 is TGTGCCAGCAGTTTCTTGGGCGATGAGCAGTACTTC.

Notes on this clonotype: Mismatch with germline at one junction end may stem from a read error. This chain connects TRBV12-3 or TRBV12-4 to TRBJ2-3, with D perhaps matching TRBD2 (5 bases). The CDR3 runs to 14 residues. In DNA form, the CDR3 reads TGTGCCAGCAGTCTTGAGGTGGGAGCAGATGCGCAGTATTTT. It encodes CASSLEVGADAQYF.

For this clonotype: A much more abundant neighbour one base away suggests this may be a read error. The chain carries TRBV10-3 and TRBJ2-1, with TRBD2 matching over 8 bases. CDR1 and CDR2 from the germline V gene are ENHRY and SYGVKD. CDR3 length: 14 amino acids. CDR3 sequence reads: CATSDKAGDNEQFF. CDR3 nucleotides: TGTGCCACCAGTGACAAAGCGGGGGACAATGAGCAGTTCTTC.

Comments on this clonotype: This may come from a read error, since a much larger clone is one base off. The V gene is TRBV10-3, the J gene TRBJ2-3, with 11 bases that match TRBD2. Germline V gives CDR1 ENHRY, CDR2 SYGVKD. V shed 3 bases, J shed 8 bases, and the junction held 13 bases outside the gene matches. CDR3 length: 17 residues. CDR3 in DNA: TGTGCCATCAGTGATTTTAGCCTAGCGGGGGGCTGGGGTACGCAGTATTTT. Protein product: CAISDFSLAGGWGTQYF.

The chain carries TRBV2 and TRBJ2-5; D may be TRBD2 (6 bases). Deletions cut 4 bases from V and 9 bases from J, with 15 bases between. Germline CDR1 SNHLY, CDR2 FYNNEI. The CDR3 covers 13 residues. CDR3 sequence reads: CASSVDGGSAQYF. The CDR3 bases are TGTGCCAGCAGTGTGGACGGGGGTTCGGCCCAGTACTTC.

Ten or more counts support this clonotype. The chain is built from TRBV6-2 or TRBV6-3 and TRBJ2-3, with a possible D match to TRBD2 (5 bases). There are 14 residues in the CDR3. Germline V gene data show CDR1 as MNHEY and CDR2 as SVGEGT. Trimming left V 8 bases short and J 8 bases short, with 20 bases between. DNA of the CDR3: TGTGCCAGCTCACGGACGGGGAGAAGTGGTACGCAGTATTTT. It is translated as CASSRTGRSGTQYF.

Ten or more counts support this clonotype. The J gene is TRBJ2-5, the V gene TRBV7-2; D is possibly TRBD1 (5 bases). V lost 5 bases to trimming and J lost 2 bases, with 9 bases between them. The CDR3 has 13 amino acids. Germline V lookup: CDR1 SGHTA, CDR2 FQGNSA. For the CDR3, the DNA is TGTGCCAGCAGCCGACAGCCTCAAGAGACCCAGTACTTC. Its translation: CASSRQPQETQYF. Complete variable domain (other parts from reference TRBV7-2 and TRBJ2-5): GAGVSQSPSNKVTEKGKDVELRCDPISGHTALYWYRQSLGQGLEFLIYFQGNSAPDKSGLPSDRFSAERTGGSVSTLTIQRTQQEDSAVYLCASSRQPQETQYFGPGTRLLVL.

The genes are TRBV20-1 and TRBJ1-3, with TRBD1 matching over 8 bases. From germline, CDR1 is DFQATT and CDR2 SNEGSKA (reference sequence). The junction had 7 bases not matched to a gene; V was cut back by 1 base and J by 2 bases. The CDR3 sequence is 16 residues long. CDR3 bases: TGCAGTGCTAGAGGAATCCGACAGGGGCCTGGAAACACCATATATTTT. Residues: CSARGIRQGPGNTIYF.

This clonotype was detected ten times or more. CDR3 DNA sequence: TGTGCCATCAGTTCTAGGGGGGGGACAGGGGGGTCCTACGAGCAGTACTTC. The encoded protein is CAISSRGGTGGSYEQYF. This chain links TRBV10-3 with TRBJ2-7, with 11 bases fitting TRBD1. CDR3 length: 17 amino acids. Germline-derived CDR1 and CDR2 are ENHRY and SYGVKD. The V segment lost 5 bases and the J segment 1 base; nucleotides outside the gene matches: 10.

This clonotype was recorded a few times. For the CDR3, the DNA is TGTGCCTGGAGTACAAGCGGACTAGCGGTTTCCTACGAGCAGTACTTC. Its translation: CAWSTSGLAVSYEQYF. The chain links TRBV30 to TRBJ2-7; 10 bases align to TRBD2. The CDR3 runs 16 residues. CDR1 and CDR2 (germline): GTSNPN, SVGIG (reference sequence). V shed 2 bases, J shed 1 base, and the junction held 8 bases outside the gene matches.

V and J are TRBV3-1 and TRBJ2-1; 14 positions agree with TRBD2. Germline V gene sequence: CDR1 LGHDT, CDR2 YNNKEL (reference sequence). J was trimmed by 10 bases and V by 0 bases; bases with no gene match: 14. The CDR3 has 19 amino acids. The CDR3 here is CASSQDPGGGLAGGDEQFF. The CDR3, as DNA: TGTGCCAGCAGCCAAGATCCGGGGGGTGGACTAGCGGGGGGCGACGAGCAGTTCTTC.

This clonotype occurred a few times. The chain carries TRBV15 and TRBJ2-5; 9 bases are shared with TRBD2. The trim removed 3 bases at V and 2 bases at J, leaving 10 bases unmatched. The CDR3 extends over 17 amino acids. Germline CDR1 LNHNV, CDR2 YYDKDF (reference sequence). The CDR3 sequence: CATSRGTSSPTQETQYF. The DNA for the CDR3 is TGTGCCACCAGCAGGGGGACTAGCAGCCCTACACAAGAGACCCAGTACTTC.

This clonotype has more than one count but fewer than ten. The rearrangement links TRBV7-2 to TRBJ2-1; no firm D call. V dropped 3 bases and J dropped 14 bases, with 14 bases sitting between them. CDR3 length equals 12 residues. Germline-derived CDR1 and CDR2 are SGHTA and FQGNSA. CDR3 protein: CASSFVLQYKFF. CDR3 nucleotides: TGTGCCAGCAGCTTTGTTTTACAGTACAAGTTCTTC.

This clonotype has a handful of counts. The genes are TRBV5-1 and TRBJ2-6; D not certain. CDR1 is SGHRS and CDR2 is YFSETQ in the germline V gene. The V end was cut by 4 bases, the J end by 0 bases, with 11 bases between. The CDR3 runs to 16 residues. CDR3 bases: TGCGCCAGCAGCATAGGACCGTTCTCTGGGGCCAACGTCCTGACTTTC. This sequence encodes CASSIGPFSGANVLTF.

Points on this clonotype: This clone may be a read error of a much larger clone one base away. This chain connects TRBV5-6 to TRBJ2-5; 7 bases align to TRBD1. This CDR3 contains 13 residues. Germline lookup yields CDR1 SGHDT and CDR2 YYEEEE. Written as DNA, the CDR3 is TGTGCCAGCATCAAACAGGGGTGGGAGATCCAGTACTTC. Amino acid sequence: CASIKQGWEIQYF.

This clonotype occurred many times. The chain has TRBV5-1 and TRBJ2-5; D perhaps matches TRBD1 (5 bases). Trimming pared 4 bases from V and 1 base from J, leaving 11 bases between. CDR1 and CDR2 from the germline V gene are SGHRS and YFSETQ. The CDR3 spans 14 residues. This CDR3 reads CASSQTVTQETQYF. The CDR3 DNA is TGCGCCAGCAGCCAGACAGTCACCCAAGAGACCCAGTACTTC. Drawing the rest from reference TRBV5-1 and TRBJ2-5, the complete variable domain is KAGVTQTPRYLIKTRGQQVTLSCSPISGHRSVSWYQQTPGQGLQFLFEYFSETQRNKGNFPGRFSGRQFSNSRSEMNVSTLELGDSALYLCASSQTVTQETQYFGPGTRLLVL.

This clonotype has just a few counts. This may be a read error, as it is one base from a much larger clone. The CDR3 is CSARTSGAYEQYF. The CDR3 nucleotides read TGCAGTGCTCGGACTAGCGGGGCCTACGAGCAGTACTTC. This rearrangement joins TRBV20-1 to TRBJ2-4; 12 bases match TRBD2. The J call may be wrong; the DNA end is better matched by TRBJ2-7. There are 13 residues in the CDR3. CDR1 and CDR2 (germline): DFQATT, SNEGSKA (reference sequence).

The rearrangement uses TRBV20-1 and TRBJ1-5, with a weak D call TRBD1 (6 bases). Germline V CDR1 and CDR2: DFQATT, SNEGSKA (reference sequence). Trimming took 3 bases from V and 0 from J, leaving 18 bases between them. There are 17 residues in the CDR3. CDR3 protein: CSASPPGALYSNQPQHF. The CDR3 DNA reads as TGCAGTGCTAGCCCCCCGGGGGCGCTATATAGCAATCAGCCCCAGCATTTT.